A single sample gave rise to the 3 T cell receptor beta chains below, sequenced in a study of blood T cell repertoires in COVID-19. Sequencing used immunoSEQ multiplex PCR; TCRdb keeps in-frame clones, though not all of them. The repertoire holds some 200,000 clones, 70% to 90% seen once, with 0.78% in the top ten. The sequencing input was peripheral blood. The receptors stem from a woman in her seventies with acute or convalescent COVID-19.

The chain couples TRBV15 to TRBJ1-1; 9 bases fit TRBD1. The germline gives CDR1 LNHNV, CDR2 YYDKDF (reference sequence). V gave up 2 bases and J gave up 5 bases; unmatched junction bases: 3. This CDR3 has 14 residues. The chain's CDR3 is CATSRPDRGTEAFF. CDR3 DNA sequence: TGTGCCACCAGCAGACCGGACAGGGGTACTGAAGCTTTCTTT.

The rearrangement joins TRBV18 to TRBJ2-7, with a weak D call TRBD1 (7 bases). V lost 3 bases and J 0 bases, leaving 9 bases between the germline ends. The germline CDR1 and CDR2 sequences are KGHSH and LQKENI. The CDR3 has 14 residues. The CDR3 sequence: CASSPRDSSYEQYF. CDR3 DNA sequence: TGTGCCAGCTCACCGCGGGACAGCTCCTACGAGCAGTACTTC. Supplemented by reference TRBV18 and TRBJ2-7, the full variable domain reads NAGVMQNPRHLVRRRGQEARLRCSPMKGHSHVYWYRQLPEEGLKFMVYLQKENIIDESGMPKERFSAEFPKEGPSILRIQQVVRGDSAAYFCASSPRDSSYEQYFGPGTRLTVT.

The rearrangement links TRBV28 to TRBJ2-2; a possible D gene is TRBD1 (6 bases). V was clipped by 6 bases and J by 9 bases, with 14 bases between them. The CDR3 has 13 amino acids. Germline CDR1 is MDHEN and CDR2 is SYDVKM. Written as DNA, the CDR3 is TGTGCCAGCAGATCTCAGGGGTCTAGGGAGCTGTTTTTT. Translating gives CASRSQGSRELFF. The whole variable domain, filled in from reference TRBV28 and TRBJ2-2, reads DVKVTQSSRYLVKRTGEKVFLECVQDMDHENMFWYRQDPGLGLRLIYFSYDVKMKEKGDIPEGYSVSREKKERFSLILESASTNQTSMYLCASRSQGSRELFFGEGSRLTVL.